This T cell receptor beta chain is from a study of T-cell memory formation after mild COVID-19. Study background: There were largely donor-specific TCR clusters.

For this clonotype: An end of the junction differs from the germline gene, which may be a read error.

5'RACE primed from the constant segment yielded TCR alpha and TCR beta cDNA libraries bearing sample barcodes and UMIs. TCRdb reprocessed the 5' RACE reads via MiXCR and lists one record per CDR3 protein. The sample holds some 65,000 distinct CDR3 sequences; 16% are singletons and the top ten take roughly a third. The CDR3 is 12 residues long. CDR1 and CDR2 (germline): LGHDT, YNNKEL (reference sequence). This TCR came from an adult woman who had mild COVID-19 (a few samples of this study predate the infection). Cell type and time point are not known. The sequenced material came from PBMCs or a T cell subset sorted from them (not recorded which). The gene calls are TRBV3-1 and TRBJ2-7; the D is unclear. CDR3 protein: CASSQENWASHF. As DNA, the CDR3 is TGTGCCAGCAGCCAAGAGAATTGGGCCTCGCACTTC.